This T cell receptor (beta chain) was recorded in a study of blood T cell repertoires in COVID-19. Generated by immunoSEQ multiplex PCR, the TCRdb table keeps only in-frame clones and is missing some. This table holds over 200,000 clones, less than 90% found once. Trimming took 0 bases from V and 8 from J, leaving 12 bases between them. CDR3 length: 14 residues. The V gene's germline CDR1 is SGHRS and CDR2 YFSETQ. The sequenced material came from peripheral blood. The receptor comes from a woman older than 75 with active or convalescent COVID-19. This chain connects TRBV5-1 to TRBJ2-1; tentative D call: TRBD2 (5 bases). CDR3 nucleotides: TGCGCCAGCAGCTTGGCCGTGTCTAGCTATGAGCAGTTCTTC. Translated, it gives CASSLAVSSYEQFF.